This passage covers 30 T cell receptor beta chains from one sample sequenced in a study of cytomegalovirus exposure and HLA in healthy donors. Assay: immunoSEQ multiplex PCR; the TCRdb copy retains only in-frame clones and omits some. The sample has about 140,000 clones, approximately 87% seen once. The sequencing sample was made of PBMCs. The receptors were gathered from a man younger than 35 in good health and CMV-seronegative.

J is TRBJ2-1 and V is TRBV29-1; 9 bases are a match to TRBD2. Germline V lookup: CDR1 SQVTM, CDR2 ANQGSEA. With V trimmed by 4 bases and J by 3 bases, 1 base remained unmatched. This CDR3 comprises 13 residues. The CDR3: CSVAAGGYNEQFF. Here the CDR3 DNA reads TGCAGCGTTGCAGCGGGGGGCTACAATGAGCAGTTCTTC.

This chain links TRBV29-1 with TRBJ2-3; D perhaps matches TRBD1 (6 bases). Looked up from germline, CDR1 is SQVTM and CDR2 is ANQGSEA. This CDR3 comprises 14 residues. V gave up 6 bases and J gave up 2 bases, with 15 bases separating them. The CDR3 protein is CSVTVTGHTDTQYF. Written as DNA, the CDR3 is TGCAGCGTCACCGTGACAGGACACACAGATACGCAGTATTTT.

This chain uses TRBV10-3 with TRBJ1-2, with TRBD1 matching over 7 bases. Germline V gene data show CDR1 as ENHRY and CDR2 as SYGVKD. With V trimmed by 6 bases and J by 6 bases, 4 bases remained unmatched. The CDR3 runs 12 residues. In DNA form, the CDR3 reads TGTGCCATCAGCTTTGACAGGGATGGCTACACCTTC. Translating it yields CAISFDRDGYTF.

The chain is built from TRBV28 and TRBJ1-5, with unresolved D. The CDR3 runs 12 residues. Germline CDR1 MDHEN, CDR2 SYDVKM. Trimming took 5 bases from V and 9 from J, leaving 11 bases between them. The CDR3 spells CASSTGWSPQHF. CDR3 nucleotide sequence: TGTGCCAGCAGTACCGGTTGGTCGCCCCAGCATTTT.

This chain connects TRBV7-2 to TRBJ2-3; TRBD2 matches at 8 bases. V dropped 5 bases and J dropped 3; count of bases not matched to a gene: 7. The length of the CDR3 is 15 residues. The germline CDR1 and CDR2 sequences are SGHTA and FQGNSA. The CDR3 region is CASSPLGGVTDTQYF. In DNA form, the CDR3 reads TGTGCCAGCAGCCCACTCGGGGGGGTAACAGATACGCAGTATTTT.

This chain links TRBV7-8 with TRBJ2-7; D not resolved. V was trimmed by 1 base and J by 0 bases, leaving 10 bases between them. Per the germline V gene, CDR1 is SGHVS and CDR2 is FQNEAQ. This CDR3 has 15 amino acids. CDR3 protein: CASSLDLADSYEQYF. CDR3 in DNA: TGTGCCAGCAGCTTAGATTTAGCAGACTCCTACGAGCAGTACTTC.

The chain employs TRBV2 and TRBJ2-1, with D maybe TRBD2 (6 bases). This CDR3 is built from 13 residues. The germline V gene encodes CDR1 SNHLY and CDR2 FYNNEI. The germline V and J ends were trimmed by 6 bases and 1 base, with 7 bases remaining between them. The CDR3 nucleotides are TGTGCCAGCAGGGGACTGTCCTACAATGAGCAGTTCTTC. As protein: CASRGLSYNEQFF.

The V and J genes are TRBV28 and TRBJ2-2; 7 nucleotides line up with TRBD2. Trimming removed 3 bases from V and 10 bases from J; junction bases left unmatched: 2. Germline V gene data show CDR1 as MDHEN and CDR2 as SYDVKM. The CDR3 consists of 12 residues. CDR3 DNA: TGTGCCAGCAGTTTCGGGACTACGGAGCTGTTTTTT. It yields the protein CASSFGTTELFF.

This chain links TRBV7-6 with TRBJ2-1, with TRBD1 as a possible D gene (5 bases). Germline-derived CDR1 and CDR2 are SGHVS and FNYEAQ. This CDR3 region has 15 residues. Trimming pared 5 bases from V and 1 base from J, leaving 12 bases between. The CDR3 bases are TGTGCCAGCAGCCTCCTAGGGGTGTCCTACAATGAGCAGTTCTTC. This codes for CASSLLGVSYNEQFF. Looking up the rest from reference TRBV7-6 and TRBJ2-1 gives the full variable domain: GAGVSQSPRYKVTKRGQDVALRCDPISGHVSLYWYRQALGQGPEFLTYFNYEAQQDKSGLPNDRFSAERPEGSISTLTIQRTEQRDSAMYRCASSLLGVSYNEQFFGPGTRLTVL.

V is TRBV5-1 and J is TRBJ2-1; 9 bases map to TRBD1. CDR1 and CDR2 from the germline V gene are SGHRS and YFSETQ. The CDR3 sequence is 14 residues long. Trimming removed 4 bases from V and 7 bases from J; junction bases left unmatched: 6. The CDR3 DNA reads as TGCGCCAGCAGCCTTACAGGGGGCGAGAATGAGCAGTTCTTC. This sequence encodes CASSLTGGENEQFF.

The V gene is TRBV28, the J gene TRBJ1-2; D might be TRBD1 (5 bases). Germline CDR1 is MDHEN and CDR2 is SYDVKM. Between the trimmed V and J ends, which lost 2 bases and 2 bases, there was a span of 6 bases. This CDR3 has 13 amino acids. CDR3 nucleotide sequence: TGTGCCAGCAGTTTAGACAGCAACTATGGCTACACCTTC. Its protein product is CASSLDSNYGYTF.

The table lists this clone with a count of one. This chain links TRBV5-4 with TRBJ2-3, with 8 bases identical to TRBD2. V lost 1 base and J lost 6; bases outside the gene matches: 7. This CDR3 has 15 residues. Germline V CDR1 and CDR2: SGHNT, YYREEE (reference sequence). The CDR3 sequence: CASSLLGLDLDTQYF. The CDR3, as DNA: TGTGCCAGCAGCTTGTTGGGACTAGATCTGGATACGCAGTATTTT.

V is TRBV7-9 and J is TRBJ2-2, with D maybe TRBD1 (5 bases). From germline, CDR1 is SEHNR and CDR2 FQNEAQ (reference sequence). The ends were cut back, 7 bases at V and 4 bases at J, with 16 bases in the middle. The CDR3 is 15 amino acids. CDR3 nucleotides: TGTGCCAGCATCCGAGCTGGGGCCGTCACCGGGGAGCTGTTTTTT. Amino acid sequence: CASIRAGAVTGELFF.

The genes are TRBV6-1 and TRBJ2-7; 10 bases fit TRBD1. The J segment lost 9 bases and the V segment lost 2 bases, leaving 13 bases of the junction unmatched. The V gene's germline CDR1 is MNHNS and CDR2 SASEGT. CDR3 size: 16 residues. Here the CDR3 reads CASSESSGTGARGQYF. The CDR3 DNA sequence: TGTGCCAGCAGTGAATCCAGCGGGACAGGGGCTAGAGGGCAGTACTTC.

The V call is TRBV14, the J call TRBJ2-1, with a possible D match to TRBD2 (5 bases). CDR1 and CDR2 (germline): SGHDN, FVKESK. The CDR3 loop spans 17 amino acids. V dropped 1 base and J dropped 1 base, with 14 bases sitting between them. CDR3 residues: CASSQVKRSPSYNEQFF. DNA of the CDR3: TGTGCCAGCAGCCAAGTGAAGCGGAGCCCTTCCTACAATGAGCAGTTCTTC.

The chain employs TRBV15 and TRBJ1-1; maybe TRBD1 (5 bases). Trimming shortened V by 1 base and J by 5 bases, and 8 bases separated the two germline ends. There are 13 residues in the CDR3. Germline CDR1 reads LNHNV; CDR2 reads YYDKDF (reference sequence). CDR3: CATSRGRQTEAFF. The CDR3 DNA reads TGTGCCACCAGCAGAGGACGACAGACTGAAGCTTTCTTT.

The rearrangement uses TRBV6-5 and TRBJ1-1; TRBD1 matches at 9 bases. The CDR3 totals 14 residues. Trimming removed 4 bases from V and 4 bases from J; junction bases left unmatched: 4. Germline-derived CDR1 and CDR2 are MNHEY and SVGAGI. The DNA of the CDR3 is TGTGCCAGCAGTTCAGGACAGGGGTTCACTGAAGCTTTCTTT. This gives the protein CASSSGQGFTEAFF.

The chain joins TRBV7-8 to TRBJ2-1; 7 nucleotides align to TRBD2. V gave up 3 bases and J gave up 0 bases; unmatched junction bases: 5. CDR1 and CDR2 (germline): SGHVS, FQNEAQ. CDR3 size: 16 residues. The CDR3 protein is CASSFPSGSSYNEQFF. Here the CDR3 DNA reads TGTGCCAGCAGCTTCCCTAGCGGTAGCTCCTACAATGAGCAGTTCTTC. The variable domain in full, completed from reference TRBV7-8 and TRBJ2-1, reads GAGVSQSPRYKVAKRGQDVALRCDPISGHVSLFWYQQALGQGPEFLTYFQNEAQLDKSGLPSDRFFAERPEGSVSTLKIQRTQQEDSAVYLCASSFPSGSSYNEQFFGPGTRLTVL.

V usage is TRBV10-3 and J usage is TRBJ1-1; 7 bases are shared with TRBD1. The CDR3 length is 12 residues. CDR1 is ENHRY, CDR2 SYGVKD, per germline. Unmatched junction bases numbered 4, after V lost 5 bases and J lost 7 bases. DNA for the CDR3: TGTGCCATCAGTCGACAGGGTAGTGAAGCTTTCTTT. Translation gives CAISRQGSEAFF.

The genes are TRBV13 and TRBJ2-1; 12 bases are a match to TRBD2. Unmatched junction bases numbered 10, after V lost 5 bases and J lost 8 bases. Germline loops: CDR1 PRHDT, CDR2 FYEKMQ (reference sequence). CDR3 length: 16 amino acids. The CDR3 spells CASSGTSGPNGDEQFF. The CDR3 DNA follows: TGTGCCAGCAGCGGGACTAGCGGGCCGAATGGGGATGAGCAGTTCTTC.

V and J are TRBV10-3 and TRBJ1-2, with 9 bases lining up with TRBD1. The trim removed 8 bases at V and 3 bases at J, leaving 22 bases unmatched. CDR1 and CDR2 (germline): ENHRY, SYGVKD. There are 19 residues in the CDR3. The CDR3 DNA is TGTGCCATCTCACAGGGGGCTCAGCGCCCGATAGCGGGATACTATGGCTACACCTTC. Encoded protein: CAISQGAQRPIAGYYGYTF.

The genes are TRBV29-1 and TRBJ1-2, with D possibly matching TRBD1 (6 bases). CDR1 is SQVTM and CDR2 is ANQGSEA in the germline V gene. The V end was cut by 3 bases, the J end by 8 bases, with 13 bases between. This CDR3 is 12 amino acids long. This CDR3 reads CSVDRGGGGYTF. The CDR3 DNA follows: TGCAGCGTTGATAGGGGGGGAGGAGGCTACACCTTC.

The rearrangement joins TRBV6-5 to TRBJ1-1, with D maybe TRBD1 (5 bases). The ends were cut back, 7 bases at V and 1 base at J, with 16 bases in the middle. This CDR3 has 15 amino acids. From germline, CDR1 is MNHEY and CDR2 SVGAGI. The CDR3 bases are TGTGCCAGCATTGGGGCCAGGGCCAAGAACACTGAAGCTTTCTTT. Translation: CASIGARAKNTEAFF.

As DNA, the CDR3 is TGTGCCAGCAGCACCGGGACAGGGTCAGGCGGGGAGCTGTTTTTT. Encoded protein: CASSTGTGSGGELFF. The V and J genes are TRBV28 and TRBJ2-2; TRBD1 matches at 9 bases. CDR1 MDHEN and CDR2 SYDVKM come from the germline V gene. V shed 6 bases and J 7 bases; nucleotides not matched to a gene: 9. The CDR3 runs 15 residues.

The CDR3 DNA reads as TGTGCCAGCTCACCAACCAGTCACACAGATACGCAGTATTTT. Translated: CASSPTSHTDTQYF. This sequence joins TRBV18 and TRBJ2-3; D ambiguous. The CDR3 totals 14 residues. V was cut by 2 bases and J by 2 bases, with 8 bases left in between. Per the germline V gene, CDR1 is KGHSH and CDR2 is LQKENI.

This clone was picked up many times. The chain has TRBV19 and TRBJ2-1, with D possibly matching TRBD2 (7 bases). The CDR3 consists of 17 residues. The germline V gene has CDR1 LNHDA and CDR2 SQIVND (reference sequence). V gave up 5 bases and J gave up 3 bases, with 20 bases separating them. This chain's CDR3 is CASSALFGGPLYNEQFF. The DNA for the CDR3 is TGTGCCAGTAGTGCCCTTTTCGGGGGGCCCCTCTACAATGAGCAGTTCTTC.

The chain employs TRBV7-2 and TRBJ2-7; the match to TRBD1 covers 9 bases. V lost 4 bases, J lost 3 bases, and 4 bases stayed unmatched. Germline V lookup: CDR1 SGHTA, CDR2 FQGNSA. The CDR3 is made up of 14 amino acids. DNA of the CDR3: TGTGCCAGCAGCTCGGGACAGGGTCACTACGAGCAGTACTTC. Translation gives CASSSGQGHYEQYF.

This chain connects TRBV7-9 to TRBJ1-1, with 9 positions matching TRBD1. Trimming cost V 5 bases and J 5 bases; bases outside gene matches: 6. The germline V gene has CDR1 SEHNR and CDR2 FQNEAQ (reference sequence). This CDR3 region has 14 residues. CDR3 loop: CASSHRGLGTEAFF. The CDR3 DNA follows: TGTGCCAGCAGCCACAGGGGGCTAGGGACTGAAGCTTTCTTT.

The chain links TRBV11-2 to TRBJ2-7, with a weak D call TRBD2 (6 bases). CDR1 and CDR2 (germline): SGHAT, FQNNGV. Trimming cost V 5 bases and J 4 bases, with 18 bases left between them. The CDR3 is 15 residues long. The DNA of the CDR3 is TGTGCCAGCAGCCCCGCGGGACTGGGGATTTACGAGCAGTACTTC. Translated, it gives CASSPAGLGIYEQYF.

Only a few counts were recorded for this clone. This chain joins TRBV5-4 and TRBJ1-1, with 10 bases that match TRBD1. Germline values: CDR1 SGHNT, CDR2 YYREEE (reference sequence). After removal of 3 bases from V and 8 bases from J, the junction contained 4 bases not matched to a gene. The CDR3 covers 13 residues. The CDR3 DNA sequence: TGTGCCAGCAGCTGGAGGACAGGGGGGGAAGCTTTCTTT. It encodes CASSWRTGGEAFF. The whole variable domain, remainder taken from reference TRBV5-4 and TRBJ1-1, is ETGVTQSPTHLIKTRGQQVTLRCSSQSGHNTVSWYQQALGQGPQFIFQYYREEENGRGNFPPRFSGLQFPNYSSELNVNALELDDSALYLCASSWRTGGEAFFGQGTRLTVV.